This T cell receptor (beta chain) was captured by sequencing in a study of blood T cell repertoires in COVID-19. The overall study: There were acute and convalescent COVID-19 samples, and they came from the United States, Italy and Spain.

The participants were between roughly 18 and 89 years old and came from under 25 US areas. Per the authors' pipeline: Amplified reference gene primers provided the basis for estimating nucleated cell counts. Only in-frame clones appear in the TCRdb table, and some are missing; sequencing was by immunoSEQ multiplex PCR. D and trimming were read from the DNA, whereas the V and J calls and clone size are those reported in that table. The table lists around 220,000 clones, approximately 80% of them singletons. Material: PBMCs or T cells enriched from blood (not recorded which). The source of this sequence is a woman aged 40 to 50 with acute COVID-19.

This CDR3 reads CASSQGIALRLFF. The CDR3 bases are TGTGCCAGCAGCCAAGGAATCGCCTTGAGACTGTTTTTT. This sequence joins TRBV14 and TRBJ1-4; D uncertain. Between the trimmed V and J ends, which lost 1 base and 13 bases, there was a span of 13 bases. Germline assignment: CDR1 SGHDN and CDR2 FVKESK. The CDR3 sequence is 13 residues long.